The source of this T cell receptor (beta chain) is a study of prognosis after radiotherapy for stage I lung cancer. Study-wide points: A drop in unique TCR clone counts was seen after stereotactic body radiation therapy, median roughly 9,300 versus 7,200.

Sample share makes this clonotype medium-sized. Antigen: not known. Multiplex PCR in two rounds served to amplify TCR beta CDR3 from genomic DNA. With primers specific to each TRBV and TRBJ gene, the first-round PCR was performed. Using its own MiXCR run on the multiplex PCR reads, TCRdb lists one record per CDR3 protein. The sample has some 20,000 distinct CDR3 sequences, around 55% seen once. The CDR3 runs 14 residues. The germline V gene encodes CDR1 SGHRS and CDR2 YFSETQ. The V and J ends lost 1 base and 0 bases respectively, with 6 bases between them. The genes are TRBV5-1 and TRBJ2-3; no definite D call. The clonotype was recovered from a donor at least 50 years old with non-small cell lung cancer. Specimen: PBMCs, collected before or after stereotactic body radiation therapy (not recorded which). The CDR3 sequence is CASSLMESTDTQYF. The CDR3, as DNA: TGCGCCAGCAGCTTGATGGAAAGCACAGATACGCAGTATTTT.